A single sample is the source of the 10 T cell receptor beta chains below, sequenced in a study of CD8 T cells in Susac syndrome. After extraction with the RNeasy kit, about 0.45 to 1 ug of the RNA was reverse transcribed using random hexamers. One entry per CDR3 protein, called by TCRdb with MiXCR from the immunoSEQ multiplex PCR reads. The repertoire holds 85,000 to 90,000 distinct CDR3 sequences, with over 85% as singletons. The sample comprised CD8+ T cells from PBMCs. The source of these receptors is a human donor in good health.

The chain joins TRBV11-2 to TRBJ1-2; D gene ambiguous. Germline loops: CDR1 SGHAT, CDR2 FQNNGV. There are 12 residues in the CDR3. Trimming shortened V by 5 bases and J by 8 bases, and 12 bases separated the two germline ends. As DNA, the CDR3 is TGTGCCAGCAGCCCCAACACTGGCGGCTACACCTTC. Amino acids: CASSPNTGGYTF. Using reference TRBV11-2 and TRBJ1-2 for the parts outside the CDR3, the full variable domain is EAGVAQSPRYKIIEKRQSVAFWCNPISGHATLYWYQQILGQGPKLLIQFQNNGVVDDSQLPKDRFSAERLKGVDSTLKIQPAKLEDSAVYLCASSPNTGGYTFGSGTRLTVV.

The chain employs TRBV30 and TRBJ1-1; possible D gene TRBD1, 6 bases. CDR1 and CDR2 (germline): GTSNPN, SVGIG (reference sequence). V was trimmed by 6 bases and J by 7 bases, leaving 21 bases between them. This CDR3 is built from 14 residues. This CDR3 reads CACPGEGGKIEAFF. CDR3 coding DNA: TGTGCCTGCCCAGGGGAGGGAGGGAAGATTGAAGCTTTCTTT.

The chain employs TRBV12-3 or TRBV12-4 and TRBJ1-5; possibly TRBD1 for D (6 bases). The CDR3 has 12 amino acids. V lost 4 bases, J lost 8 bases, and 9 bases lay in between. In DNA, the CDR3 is TGTGCCAGCAGTTCCCACAGGGAGCCCCAGCATTTT. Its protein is CASSSHREPQHF.

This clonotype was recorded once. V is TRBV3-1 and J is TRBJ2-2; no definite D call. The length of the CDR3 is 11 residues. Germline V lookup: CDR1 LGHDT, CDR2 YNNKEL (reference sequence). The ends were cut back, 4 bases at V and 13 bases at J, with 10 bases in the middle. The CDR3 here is CASSLGRWLFF. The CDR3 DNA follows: TGTGCCAGCAGCCTCGGGCGGTGGCTGTTTTTT.

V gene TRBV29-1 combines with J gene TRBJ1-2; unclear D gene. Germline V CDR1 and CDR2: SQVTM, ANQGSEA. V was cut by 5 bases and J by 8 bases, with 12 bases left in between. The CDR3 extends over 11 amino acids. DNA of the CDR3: TGCAGCGTTCTCTCCGGGCGAGGCTACACCTTC. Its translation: CSVLSGRGYTF. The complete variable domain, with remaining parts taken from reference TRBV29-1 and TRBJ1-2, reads SAVISQKPSRDICQRGTSLTIQCQVDSQVTMMFWYRQQPGQSLTLIATANQGSEATYESGFVIDKFPISRPNLTFSTLTVSNMSPEDSSIYLCSVLSGRGYTFGSGTRLTVV.

The CDR3 region has the DNA TGTGCCACCCAACGCAGGGTTCTCCAAGAGACCCAGTACTTC. Amino acid sequence: CATQRRVLQETQYF. V and J are TRBV6-2 or TRBV6-3 and TRBJ2-5, with TRBD1 as a possible D gene (5 bases). CDR3 length equals 14 residues. Germline-derived CDR1 and CDR2 are MNHEY and SVGEGT. V was trimmed by 10 bases and J by 1 base, leaving 16 bases between them.

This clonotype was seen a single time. CDR3 sequence (DNA): TGTGCCAGCAGTTTATCGGTAGCGGGGCAAGAGACCCAGTACTTC. Protein: CASSLSVAGQETQYF. The chain is built from TRBV27 and TRBJ2-5; TRBD2 matches 8 bases. V lost 0 bases to trimming and J lost 2 bases; unmatched junction nucleotides: 2. In germline, CDR1 is MNHEY, CDR2 SMNVEV (reference sequence). This CDR3 has 15 residues.

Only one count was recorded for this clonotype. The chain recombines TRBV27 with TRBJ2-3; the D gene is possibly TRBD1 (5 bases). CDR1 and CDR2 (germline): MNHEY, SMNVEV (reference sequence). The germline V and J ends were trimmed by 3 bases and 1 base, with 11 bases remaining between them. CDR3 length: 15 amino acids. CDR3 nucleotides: TGTGCCAGCAGTTTGAAGGGGCCGCGCACAGATACGCAGTATTTT. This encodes CASSLKGPRTDTQYF.

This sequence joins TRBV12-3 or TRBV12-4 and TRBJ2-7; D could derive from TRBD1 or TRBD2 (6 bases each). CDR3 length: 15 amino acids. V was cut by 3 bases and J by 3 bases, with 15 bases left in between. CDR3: CASSLARGDVYEQYF. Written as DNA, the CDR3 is TGTGCCAGCAGTTTGGCAAGGGGGGACGTCTACGAGCAGTACTTC.

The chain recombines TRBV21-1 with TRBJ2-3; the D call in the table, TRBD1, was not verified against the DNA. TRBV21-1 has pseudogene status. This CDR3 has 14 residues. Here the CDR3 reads CASSKVEQGDTQYF. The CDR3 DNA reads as TGTGCCAGCAGCAAAGTTGAGCAGGGAGATACGCAGTATTTT.